This is a list of T cell receptor beta chains from one sample in a study of T cells after yellow fever vaccination. TCRdb redid the calling of the 5' RACE reads with MiXCR, one entry per CDR3 protein. The sample lists some 350,000 distinct CDR3 sequences, roughly 4.3% occurring once. Sequencing used PBMCs, obtained 5 days after the yellow fever booster vaccination. The receptor set was obtained from a man aged 18 to 29 who received the YFV17D yellow fever vaccine. Both conserved end residues are part of each CDR3. A D gene is named only where the DNA matches it firmly. Expanded clones get a size class; other rows say once, few or many, or leave the size out.

>TRBV4-3|few|-|TRBJ1-2
CASSLSPGEYGYTF
TGCGCCAGCAGCCTAAGCCCGGGCGAGTATGGCTACACCTTC
>TRBV5-1|few|TRBD1|TRBJ2-5
CASRLTGEETQYF
TGCGCCAGCAGACTTACAGGGGAGGAGACCCAGTACTTC
>TRBV7-2|few|TRBD1|TRBJ1-1
CASRTGQRNTEAFF
TGTGCCAGCAGAACGGGACAGAGGAACACTGAAGCTTTCTTT
>TRBV7-9|many|-|TRBJ2-1
CASSPTGNEQFF
TGTGCCAGCAGCCCCACAGGGAATGAGCAGTTCTTC
>TRBV10-3|-|TRBD1|TRBJ2-5
CAIGQGGETQYF
TGTGCCATCGGACAGGGCGGGGAGACCCAGTACTTC
>TRBV9|many|-|TRBJ2-7
CASSVGESSEQYF
TGTGCCAGCAGCGTGGGGGAGTCAAGCGAGCAGTACTTC
>TRBV27|-|TRBD2|TRBJ2-2
CASRPPGTRGTGELFF
TGTGCCAGCAGACCCCCCGGGACTAGGGGAACCGGGGAGCTGTTTTTT
>TRBV27|once|-|TRBJ1-1
CASSRPGLMNTEAFF
TGTGCCAGCAGCCGCCCGGGACTCATGAACACTGAAGCTTTCTTT
>TRBV5-5|many|-|TRBJ2-5
CASSYRDLYQETQYF
TGTGCCAGCAGCTACAGGGACCTTTACCAAGAGACCCAGTACTTC
>TRBV27|many|TRBD1|TRBJ2-5
CASSRGRETQYF
TGTGCCAGCAGCAGGGGGCGGGAGACCCAGTACTTC
>TRBV24-1|-|-|TRBJ1-1
CATSDGAGTEAFF
TGTGCCACCAGTGATGGCGCCGGGACAGAAGCTTTCTTT
>TRBV5-1|few|-|TRBJ2-2
CASSLGGTLNTGELFF
TGCGCCAGCAGCTTGGGGGGGACTCTCAACACCGGGGAGCTGTTTTTT
>TRBV7-2|many|-|TRBJ2-3
CASSLDTGGADTQYF
TGTGCCAGCAGCTTAGATACAGGGGGGGCAGATACGCAGTATTTT
>TRBV7-2|many|-|TRBJ1-1
CASSLSPAVNTEAFF
TGTGCCAGCAGCTTGAGTCCGGCGGTGAACACTGAAGCTTTCTTT
>TRBV29-1|-|-|TRBJ1-1
CSVGVMNTEAFF
TGCAGCGTTGGTGTCATGAACACTGAAGCTTTCTTT
>TRBV12-3/TRBV12-4|-|TRBD2|TRBJ2-1
CASSFIAGNNEQFF
TGTGCCAGCAGTTTCATAGCGGGGAACAATGAGCAGTTCTTC
>TRBV20-1|-|-|TRBJ1-5
CSARDNSNQPQHF
TGCAGTGCTAGGGATAATAGCAATCAGCCCCAGCATTTT
>TRBV12-5|many|-|TRBJ1-2
CASGLSQVYGYTF
TGTGCTAGTGGTTTGTCGCAGGTCTATGGCTACACCTTC
>TRBV4-1|-|-|TRBJ1-2
CASSLPTVPNYGYTF
TGCGCCAGCAGCCTCCCGACAGTTCCTAACTATGGCTACACCTTC
>TRBV7-6|few|TRBD2|TRBJ2-7
CASSGRLAGGRYEQYF
TGTGCCAGCAGCGGTCGACTAGCGGGGGGGCGGTACGAGCAGTACTTC
>TRBV6-5|-|-|TRBJ2-7
CASSYSVTYEQYF
TGTGCCAGCAGTTACTCGGTCACCTACGAGCAGTACTTC
>TRBV11-2|few|-|TRBJ2-7
CASSLGVGMRRGQYF
TGTGCCAGCAGCCTGGGTGTGGGAATGCGAAGGGGGCAGTACTTC